This T cell receptor (beta chain) was sequenced in a study of CD8+CD57+ T cells in acquired aplastic anemia. Patients included in sequencing had previously demonstrated CD8+CD57+ cell expansion by flow cytometry. Each patient carried a diagnosis of severe acquired aplastic anemia. Blood came from patients not yet given any therapy. CDR3 and TCR beta VDJ profiling relied on a genomic DNA template. One entry per CDR3 protein, called by TCRdb with MiXCR from the reads. The sample holds roughly 250,000 distinct CDR3 sequences; 82% are singletons and the top ten take approximately 42%. The CDR3 loop spans 15 amino acids. Germline V gene data show CDR1 as SSHAT and CDR2 as FNYEAQ (reference sequence). The ends were cut back, 4 bases at V and 13 bases at J, with 25 bases in the middle.

The chain employs TRBV7-7 and TRBJ1-1; possible D gene TRBD1, 6 bases. This receptor was taken from a human donor with aplastic anemia. The sequenced sample was sorted CD4+, CD8+, or CD8+CD57+ T cells (not recorded which) from PBMCs. Here the CDR3 DNA reads TGTGCCAGCAGCTCAGGCGGCGGGGGCTTCGATGAGGATTTCTTT. It encodes CASSSGGGGFDEDFF.